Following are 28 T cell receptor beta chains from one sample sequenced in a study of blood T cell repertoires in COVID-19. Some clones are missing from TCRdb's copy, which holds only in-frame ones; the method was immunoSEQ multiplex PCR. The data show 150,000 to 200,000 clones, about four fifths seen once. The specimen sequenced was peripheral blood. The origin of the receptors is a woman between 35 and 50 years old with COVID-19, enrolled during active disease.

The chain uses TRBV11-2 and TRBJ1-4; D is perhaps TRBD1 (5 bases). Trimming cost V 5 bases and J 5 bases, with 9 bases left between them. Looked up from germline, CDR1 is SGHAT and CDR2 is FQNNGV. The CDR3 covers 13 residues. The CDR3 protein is CASSPWGNEKLFF. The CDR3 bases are TGTGCCAGCAGCCCCTGGGGCAATGAAAAACTGTTTTTT.

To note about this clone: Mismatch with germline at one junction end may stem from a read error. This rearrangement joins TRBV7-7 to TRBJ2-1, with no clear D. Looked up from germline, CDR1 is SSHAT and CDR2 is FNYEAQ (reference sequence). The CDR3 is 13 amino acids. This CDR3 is CASSLRVSNEQFF. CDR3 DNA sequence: TGTGCTAGCAGCTTACGGGTCTCTAATGAGCAGTTCTTC.

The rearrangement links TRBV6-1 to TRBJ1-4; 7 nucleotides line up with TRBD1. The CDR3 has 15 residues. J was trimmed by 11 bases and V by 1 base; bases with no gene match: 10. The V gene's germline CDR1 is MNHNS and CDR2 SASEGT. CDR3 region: CASSEVLAGGKKLFF. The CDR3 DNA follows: TGTGCCAGCAGTGAAGTGTTGGCAGGGGGGAAGAAACTGTTTTTT.

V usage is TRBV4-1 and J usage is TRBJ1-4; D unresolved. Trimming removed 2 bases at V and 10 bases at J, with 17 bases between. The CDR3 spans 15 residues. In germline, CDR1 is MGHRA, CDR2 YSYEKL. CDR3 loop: CASSQFGRVAGKLFF. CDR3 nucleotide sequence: TGCGCCAGCAGCCAATTTGGTAGGGTCGCGGGAAAACTGTTTTTT.

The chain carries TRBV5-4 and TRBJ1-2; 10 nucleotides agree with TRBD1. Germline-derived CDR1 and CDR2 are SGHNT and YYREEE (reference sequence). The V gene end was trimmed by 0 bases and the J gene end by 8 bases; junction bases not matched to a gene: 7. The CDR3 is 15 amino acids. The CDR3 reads CASSLEGTGARGYTF. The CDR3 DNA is TGTGCCAGCAGCTTGGAGGGGACAGGGGCCCGAGGCTACACCTTC.

The CDR3 sequence: CASSSSSGSSRNEQFF. The CDR3 coding sequence is TGTGCCAGCAGTTCGTCTAGCGGGAGTTCAAGAAATGAGCAGTTCTTC. V gene TRBV7-6 combines with J gene TRBJ2-1, with 10 bases aligning to TRBD2. Germline lookup yields CDR1 SGHVS and CDR2 FNYEAQ. V lost 6 bases and J lost 7; bases outside the gene matches: 12. This CDR3 region has 16 residues.

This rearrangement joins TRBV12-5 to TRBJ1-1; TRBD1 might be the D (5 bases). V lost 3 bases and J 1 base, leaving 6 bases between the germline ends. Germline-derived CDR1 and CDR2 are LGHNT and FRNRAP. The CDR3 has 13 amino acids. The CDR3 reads CASGFGGNTEAFF. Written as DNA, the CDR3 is TGTGCTAGTGGTTTCGGGGGGAACACTGAAGCTTTCTTT.

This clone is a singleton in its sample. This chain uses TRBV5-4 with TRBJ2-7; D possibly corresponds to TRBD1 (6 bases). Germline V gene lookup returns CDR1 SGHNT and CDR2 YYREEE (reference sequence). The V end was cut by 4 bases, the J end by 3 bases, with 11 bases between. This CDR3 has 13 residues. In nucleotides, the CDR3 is TGTGCCAGCAGCAAGAGGGACATCTACGAGCAGTACTTC. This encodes CASSKRDIYEQYF. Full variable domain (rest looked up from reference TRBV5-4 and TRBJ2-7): ETGVTQSPTHLIKTRGQQVTLRCSSQSGHNTVSWYQQALGQGPQFIFQYYREEENGRGNFPPRFSGLQFPNYSSELNVNALELDDSALYLCASSKRDIYEQYFGPGTRLTVT.

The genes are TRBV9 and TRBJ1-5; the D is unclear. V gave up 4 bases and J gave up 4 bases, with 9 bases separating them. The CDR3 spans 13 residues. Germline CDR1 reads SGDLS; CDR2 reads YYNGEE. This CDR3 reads CASSSVLNQPQHF. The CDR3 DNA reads TGTGCCAGCAGCTCCGTACTGAATCAGCCCCAGCATTTT.

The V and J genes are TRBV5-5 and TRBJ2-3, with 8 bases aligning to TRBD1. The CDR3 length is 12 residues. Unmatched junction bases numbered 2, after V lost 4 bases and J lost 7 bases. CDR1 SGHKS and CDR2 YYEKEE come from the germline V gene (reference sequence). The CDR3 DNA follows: TGTGCCAGCAGCCGGACAGGGCATACGCAGTATTTT. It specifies CASSRTGHTQYF. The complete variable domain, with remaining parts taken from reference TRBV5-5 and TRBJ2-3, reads DAGVTQSPTHLIKTRGQQVTLRCSPISGHKSVSWYQQVLGQGPQFIFQYYEKEERGRGNFPDRFSARQFPNYSSELNVNALLLGDSALYLCASSRTGHTQYFGPGTRLTVL.

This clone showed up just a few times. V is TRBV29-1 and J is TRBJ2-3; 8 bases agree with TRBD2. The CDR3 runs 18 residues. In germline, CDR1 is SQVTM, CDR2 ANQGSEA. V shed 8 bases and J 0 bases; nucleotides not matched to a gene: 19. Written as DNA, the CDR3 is TGCAGCACGAACGGGAGGGTTGGAGCGGGAACTAGCACAGATACGCAGTATTTT. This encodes CSTNGRVGAGTSTDTQYF.

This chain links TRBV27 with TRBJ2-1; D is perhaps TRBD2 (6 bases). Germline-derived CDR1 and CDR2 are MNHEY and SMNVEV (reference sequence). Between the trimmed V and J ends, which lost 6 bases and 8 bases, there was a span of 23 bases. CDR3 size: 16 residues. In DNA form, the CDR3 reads TGTGCCAGCAGGCATCACGGGGGTGTATGGCCGGATGAGCAGTTCTTC. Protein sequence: CASRHHGGVWPDEQFF.

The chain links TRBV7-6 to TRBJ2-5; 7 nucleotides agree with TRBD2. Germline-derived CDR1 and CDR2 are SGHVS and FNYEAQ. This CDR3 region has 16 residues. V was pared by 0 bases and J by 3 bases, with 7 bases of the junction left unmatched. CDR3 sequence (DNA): TGTGCCAGCAGCTTAGCCCGGATGGGGGGGGAAGAGACCCAGTACTTC. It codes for CASSLARMGGEETQYF.

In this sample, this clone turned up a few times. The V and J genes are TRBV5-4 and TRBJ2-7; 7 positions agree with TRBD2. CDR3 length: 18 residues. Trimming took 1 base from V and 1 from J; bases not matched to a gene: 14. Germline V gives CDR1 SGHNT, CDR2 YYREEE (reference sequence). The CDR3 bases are TGTGCCAGCAGCTTGAAAAGGGAGGGGAGATCAAGGTCCTACGAGCAGTACTTC. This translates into CASSLKREGRSRSYEQYF.

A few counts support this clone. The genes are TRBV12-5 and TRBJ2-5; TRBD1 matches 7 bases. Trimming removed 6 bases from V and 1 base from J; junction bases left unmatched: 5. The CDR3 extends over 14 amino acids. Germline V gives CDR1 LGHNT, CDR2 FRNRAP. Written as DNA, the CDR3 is TGTGCTAGTGGGCCACAGGGGCGCCAAGAGACCCAGTACTTC. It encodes CASGPQGRQETQYF.

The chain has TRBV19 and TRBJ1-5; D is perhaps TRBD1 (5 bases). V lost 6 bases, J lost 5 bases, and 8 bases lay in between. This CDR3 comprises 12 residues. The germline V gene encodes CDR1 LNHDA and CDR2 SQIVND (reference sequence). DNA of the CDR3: TGTGCCAGTAGGAAAGGGGATCAGCCCCAGCATTTT. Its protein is CASRKGDQPQHF. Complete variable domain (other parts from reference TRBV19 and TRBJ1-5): DGGITQSPKYLFRKEGQNVTLSCEQNLNHDAMYWYRQDPGQGLRLIYYSQIVNDFQKGDIAEGYSVSREKKESFPLTVTSAQKNPTAFYLCASRKGDQPQHFGDGTRLSIL.

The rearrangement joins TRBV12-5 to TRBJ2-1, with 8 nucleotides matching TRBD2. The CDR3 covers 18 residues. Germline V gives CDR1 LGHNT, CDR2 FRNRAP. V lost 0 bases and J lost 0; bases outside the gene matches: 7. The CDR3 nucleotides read TGTGCTAGTGGTTTGGTAGGGCTAGCGGGTAGCTCCTACAATGAGCAGTTCTTC. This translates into CASGLVGLAGSSYNEQFF. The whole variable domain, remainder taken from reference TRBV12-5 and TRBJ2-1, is DARVTQTPRHKVTEMGQEVTMRCQPILGHNTVFWYRQTMMQGLELLAYFRNRAPLDDSGMPKDRFSAEMPDATLATLKIQPSEPRDSAVYFCASGLVGLAGSSYNEQFFGPGTRLTVL.

The CDR3 is CASSEGLASYEQYF. CDR3 nucleotide sequence: TGCGCCAGCAGCGAGGGACTAGCTTCCTACGAGCAGTACTTC. The rearrangement joins TRBV5-1 to TRBJ2-7, with 9 bases that match TRBD2. The CDR3 runs to 14 residues. Germline values: CDR1 SGHRS, CDR2 YFSETQ. V was clipped by 4 bases and J by 1 base; unmatched bases: 3. Variable domain in full (rest from reference TRBV5-1 and TRBJ2-7): KAGVTQTPRYLIKTRGQQVTLSCSPISGHRSVSWYQQTPGQGLQFLFEYFSETQRNKGNFPGRFSGRQFSNSRSEMNVSTLELGDSALYLCASSEGLASYEQYFGPGTRLTVT.

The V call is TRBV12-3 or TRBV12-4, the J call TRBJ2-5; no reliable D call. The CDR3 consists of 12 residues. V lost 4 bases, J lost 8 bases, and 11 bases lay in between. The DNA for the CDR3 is TGTGCCAGCAGTTCTACTCTTCCCACCCAGTACTTC. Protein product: CASSSTLPTQYF.

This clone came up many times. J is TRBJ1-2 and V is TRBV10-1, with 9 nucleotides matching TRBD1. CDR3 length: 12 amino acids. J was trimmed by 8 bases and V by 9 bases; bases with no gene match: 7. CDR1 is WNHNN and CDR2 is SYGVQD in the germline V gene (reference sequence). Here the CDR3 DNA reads TGCGCCAGGAACAGGGGGCATGGCGGCTACACCTTC. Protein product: CARNRGHGGYTF.

CDR3: CASSGDRGRGPQHF. CDR3 in DNA: TGTGCCAGCAGTGGAGACAGGGGTCGGGGGCCCCAGCATTTT. The J gene is TRBJ1-5, the V gene TRBV2, with 8 bases identical to TRBD1. The CDR3 extends over 14 amino acids. V was pared by 4 bases and J by 9 bases, with 8 bases of the junction left unmatched. Germline CDR1 reads SNHLY; CDR2 reads FYNNEI. The entire variable domain, with the rest obtained from reference TRBV2 and TRBJ1-5, is as follows: EPEVTQTPSHQVTQMGQEVILRCVPISNHLYFYWYRQILGQKVEFLVSFYNNEISEKSEIFDDQFSVERPDGSNFTLKIRSTKLEDSAMYFCASSGDRGRGPQHFGDGTRLSIL.

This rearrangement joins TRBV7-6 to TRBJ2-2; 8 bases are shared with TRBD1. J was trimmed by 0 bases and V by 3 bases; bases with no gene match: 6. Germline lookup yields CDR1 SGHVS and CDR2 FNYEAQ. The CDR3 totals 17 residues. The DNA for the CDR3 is TGTGCCAGCAGCTTTTATCCAGGGGGCTCGAACACCGGGGAGCTGTTTTTT. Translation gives CASSFYPGGSNTGELFF.

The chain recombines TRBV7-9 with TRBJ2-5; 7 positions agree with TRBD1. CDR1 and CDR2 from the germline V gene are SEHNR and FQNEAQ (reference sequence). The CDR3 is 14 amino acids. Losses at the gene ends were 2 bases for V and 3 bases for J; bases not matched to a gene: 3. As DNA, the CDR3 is TGTGCCAGCAGCTTAAAGGGGGCCGAAGAGACCCAGTACTTC. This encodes CASSLKGAEETQYF.

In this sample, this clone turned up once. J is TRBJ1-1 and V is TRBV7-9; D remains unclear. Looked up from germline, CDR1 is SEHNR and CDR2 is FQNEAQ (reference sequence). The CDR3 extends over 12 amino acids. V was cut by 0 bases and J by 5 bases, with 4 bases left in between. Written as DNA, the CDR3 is TGTGCCAGCAGCTTAGCCGTTACTGAAGCTTTCTTT. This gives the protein CASSLAVTEAFF.

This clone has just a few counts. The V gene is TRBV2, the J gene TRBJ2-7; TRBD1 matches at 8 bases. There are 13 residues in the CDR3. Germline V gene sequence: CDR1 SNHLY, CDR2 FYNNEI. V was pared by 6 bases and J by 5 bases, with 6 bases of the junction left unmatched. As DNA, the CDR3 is TGTGCCAGCAGGCCTAGGACAGGGAACGAGCAGTACTTC. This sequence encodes CASRPRTGNEQYF.

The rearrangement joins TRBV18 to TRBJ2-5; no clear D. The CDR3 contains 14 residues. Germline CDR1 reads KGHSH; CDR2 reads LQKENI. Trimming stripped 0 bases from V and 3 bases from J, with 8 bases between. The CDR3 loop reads CASSPPFPEETQYF. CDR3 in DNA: TGTGCCAGCTCACCACCTTTCCCCGAAGAGACCCAGTACTTC.

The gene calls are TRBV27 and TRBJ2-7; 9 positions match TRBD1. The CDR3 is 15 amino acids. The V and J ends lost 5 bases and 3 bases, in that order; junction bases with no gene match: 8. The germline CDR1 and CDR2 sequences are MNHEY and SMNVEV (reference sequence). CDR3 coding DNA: TGTGCCAGCAGTCCGATGACAGGGGGTAGCTACGAGCAGTACTTC. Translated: CASSPMTGGSYEQYF.

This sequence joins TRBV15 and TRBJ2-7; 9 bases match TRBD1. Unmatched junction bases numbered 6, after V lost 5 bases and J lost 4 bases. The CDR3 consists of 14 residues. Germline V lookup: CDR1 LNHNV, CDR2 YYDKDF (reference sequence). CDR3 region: CATSLDRGGYEQYF. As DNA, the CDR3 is TGTGCCACCAGCCTGGACAGGGGAGGATACGAGCAGTACTTC.